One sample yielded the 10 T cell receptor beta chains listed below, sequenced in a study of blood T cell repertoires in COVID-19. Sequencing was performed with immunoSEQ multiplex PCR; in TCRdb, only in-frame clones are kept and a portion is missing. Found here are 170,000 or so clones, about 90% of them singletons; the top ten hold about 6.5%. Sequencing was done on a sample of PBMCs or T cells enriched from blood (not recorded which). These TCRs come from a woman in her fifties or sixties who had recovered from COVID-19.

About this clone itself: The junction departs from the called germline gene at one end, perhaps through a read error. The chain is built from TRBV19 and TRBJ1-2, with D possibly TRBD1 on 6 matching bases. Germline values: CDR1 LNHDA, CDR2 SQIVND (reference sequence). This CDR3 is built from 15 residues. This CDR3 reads CASRIAGQLNYGYTF. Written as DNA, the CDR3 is TGTGCCAGTAGGATAGCGGGACAACTTAACTATGGCTACACCTTC.

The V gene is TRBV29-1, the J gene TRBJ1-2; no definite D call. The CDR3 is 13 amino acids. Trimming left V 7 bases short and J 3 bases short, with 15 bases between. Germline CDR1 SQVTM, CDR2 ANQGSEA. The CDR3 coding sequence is TGCAGCGCTAGGGAGGACTTCGACTATGGCTACACCTTC. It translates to CSAREDFDYGYTF.

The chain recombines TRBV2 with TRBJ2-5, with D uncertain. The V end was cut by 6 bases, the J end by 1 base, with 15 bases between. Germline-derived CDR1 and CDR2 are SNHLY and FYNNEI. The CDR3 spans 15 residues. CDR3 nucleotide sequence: TGTGCCAGCAGCAGACGTGACATGGCCCAAGAGACCCAGTACTTC. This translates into CASSRRDMAQETQYF.

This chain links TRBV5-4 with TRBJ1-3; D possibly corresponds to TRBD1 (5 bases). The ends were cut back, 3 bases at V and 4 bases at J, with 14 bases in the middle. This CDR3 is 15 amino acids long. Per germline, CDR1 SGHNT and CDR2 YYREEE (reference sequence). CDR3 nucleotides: TGTGCCAGCAGCTCCGGGGGGTGGGGAGGAAACACCATATATTTT. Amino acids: CASSSGGWGGNTIYF.

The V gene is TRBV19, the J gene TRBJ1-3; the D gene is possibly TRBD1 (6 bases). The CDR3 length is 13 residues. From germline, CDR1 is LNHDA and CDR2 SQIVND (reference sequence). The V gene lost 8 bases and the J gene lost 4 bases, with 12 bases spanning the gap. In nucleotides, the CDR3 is TGTGCCAGTGGTGTTACAGGGGGAAACACCATATATTTT. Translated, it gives CASGVTGGNTIYF.

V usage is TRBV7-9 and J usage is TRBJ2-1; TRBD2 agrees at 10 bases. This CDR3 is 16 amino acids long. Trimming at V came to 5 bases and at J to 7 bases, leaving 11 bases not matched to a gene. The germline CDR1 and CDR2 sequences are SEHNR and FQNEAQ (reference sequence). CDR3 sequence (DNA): TGTGCCAGCAGCGCCTCCACTAGCGGGAATTGGAATGAGCAGTTCTTC. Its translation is CASSASTSGNWNEQFF.

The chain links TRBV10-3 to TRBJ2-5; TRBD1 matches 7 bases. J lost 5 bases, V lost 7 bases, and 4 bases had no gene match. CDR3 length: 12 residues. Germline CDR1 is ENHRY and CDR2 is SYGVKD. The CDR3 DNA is TGTGCCATCATGGGCAGGGGGGAGACCCAGTACTTC. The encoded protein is CAIMGRGETQYF.

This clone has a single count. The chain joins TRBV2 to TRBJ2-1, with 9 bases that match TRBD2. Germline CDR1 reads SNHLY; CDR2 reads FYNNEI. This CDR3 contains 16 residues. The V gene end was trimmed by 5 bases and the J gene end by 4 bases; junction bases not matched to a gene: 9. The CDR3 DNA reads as TGTGCCAGCAGTCCCCGTTGCGGGAGGGGGTACAATGAGCAGTTCTTC. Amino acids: CASSPRCGRGYNEQFF.

The CDR3 DNA reads TGTGCCAGCAGACAGGGCCTACGGGAGACCCAGTACTTC. It translates to CASRQGLRETQYF. The chain links TRBV6-6 to TRBJ2-5; TRBD1 might be the D (6 bases). The CDR3 extends over 13 amino acids. V was cut by 6 bases and J by 5 bases, with 13 bases left in between. Germline V lookup: CDR1 MNHNY, CDR2 SVGAGI (reference sequence).

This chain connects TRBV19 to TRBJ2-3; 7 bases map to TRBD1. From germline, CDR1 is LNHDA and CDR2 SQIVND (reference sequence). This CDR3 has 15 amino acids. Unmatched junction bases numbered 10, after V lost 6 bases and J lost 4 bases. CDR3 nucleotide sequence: TGTGCCAGTAGAAAACCGGGACAGTGGTCAGATACGCAGTATTTT. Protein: CASRKPGQWSDTQYF.